The clone carrying this TCR beta chain showed up just once. Additional DNA sequences in this sample encode the identical CDR3. Generated by immunoSEQ multiplex PCR, the TCRdb table keeps only in-frame clones and is missing some. The sample consists of 2,500,000 or so clones, roughly 93% of them appearing once. Donation came from healthy HIV-negative adults that had no recent acute infections or vaccinations. The germline gives CDR1 KGHSH, CDR2 LQKENI. The CDR3 has 13 amino acids. The ends lost 6 bases at V and 4 bases at J; junction bases unmatched: 5. These data originate in a study of shared clonotypes between healthy human individuals.

The material sequenced was naive CD4+ T cells from PBMCs. Stated subset: CD45RA+ positively selected. This sequence was found in a man younger than 35 in good health. Some clones in this sample may be carry-over from other donors' samples. The chain links TRBV18 to TRBJ1-1; 7 bases align to TRBD1. CDR3 nucleotides: TGTGCCAGCTCGTGGGACAGAGGCACTGAAGCTTTCTTT. Encoded protein: CASSWDRGTEAFF.